Below are 12 T cell receptor beta chains sequenced from a single sample in a study of T cells in localized non-small cell lung cancer. The assay was immunoSEQ multiplex PCR, and TCRdb's table has in-frame clones only and misses some. The profile covers around 1,600 clones, with 30% to 35% appearing a single time and roughly 14% taken by the ten largest. The sequencing here drew on normal lung tissue next to the tumor, taken before any cancer treatment. All receptors derive from a female donor aged 60 or older with stage II squamous cell lung carcinoma.

There are a few counts of this clone. The chain has TRBV6-8 and TRBJ1-2; D possibly corresponds to TRBD1 (5 bases). Germline V gene lookup returns CDR1 MNHGY and CDR2 SAAAGT. This CDR3 has 15 residues. V was cut by 1 base and J by 8 bases, with 17 bases left in between. CDR3 residues: CASSYFGTGASGYTF. The CDR3 nucleotides are TGTGCCAGCAGTTACTTCGGGACGGGTGCATCCGGCTACACCTTC.

This clone appeared a few times. The chain employs TRBV18 and TRBJ1-2; 9 positions agree with TRBD1. The CDR3 extends over 18 amino acids. Germline values: CDR1 KGHSH, CDR2 LQKENI. Trimming at V came to 5 bases and at J to 5 bases, leaving 18 bases not matched to a gene. The CDR3 spells CASSSTGTGPLAEYGYTF. Written as DNA, the CDR3 is TGTGCCAGCTCATCAACAGGGACAGGGCCCCTCGCGGAGTATGGCTACACCTTC. The complete variable domain, with remaining parts taken from reference TRBV18 and TRBJ1-2, reads NAGVMQNPRHLVRRRGQEARLRCSPMKGHSHVYWYRQLPEEGLKFMVYLQKENIIDESGMPKERFSAEFPKEGPSILRIQQVVRGDSAAYFCASSSTGTGPLAEYGYTFGSGTRLTVV.

There are a few counts of this clone. The CDR3 here is CASSHQGATSGYTF. As DNA, the CDR3 is TGCGCCAGCAGCCATCAGGGGGCTACTAGCGGCTACACCTTC. J is TRBJ1-2 and V is TRBV4-1, with 8 bases fitting TRBD1. CDR1 is MGHRA, CDR2 YSYEKL, per germline. The CDR3 has 14 amino acids. Trimming removed 3 bases from V and 8 bases from J; junction bases left unmatched: 8.

This chain uses TRBV6-8 with TRBJ1-1; a possible D gene is TRBD1 (6 bases). Germline lookup yields CDR1 MNHGY and CDR2 SAAAGT. The CDR3 sequence is 15 residues long. V was clipped by 5 bases and J by 1 base, with 14 bases between them. The CDR3 is CASSVPGERNTEAFF. CDR3 DNA sequence: TGTGCCAGCAGTGTCCCAGGGGAACGGAACACTGAAGCTTTCTTT.

This clone is deemed medium-sized. V usage is TRBV6-8 and J usage is TRBJ1-1; 8 nucleotides agree with TRBD1. After removal of 2 bases from V and 1 base from J, the junction contained 6 bases not matched to a gene. The germline gives CDR1 MNHGY, CDR2 SAAAGT. The CDR3 loop spans 16 amino acids. The CDR3 DNA follows: TGTGCCAGCAGTTACACCGACAGGGGCCAGAACACTGAAGCTTTCTTT. Amino acids: CASSYTDRGQNTEAFF.

In its sample, this clone was seen a few times. The CDR3 is CASSPQGGGYGYTF. The CDR3 nucleotides are TGTGCCAGCTCACCACAGGGGGGAGGATATGGCTACACCTTC. The chain employs TRBV18 and TRBJ1-2; possible D gene TRBD1, 6 bases. Germline V gene data show CDR1 as KGHSH and CDR2 as LQKENI. The ends were cut back, 1 base at V and 5 bases at J, with 11 bases in the middle. CDR3 length: 14 amino acids.

There are a few counts of this clone. This chain connects TRBV11-3 to TRBJ2-5; the D gene is possibly TRBD1 (6 bases). Germline V gene data show CDR1 as SGHNT and CDR2 as YENEEA. V lost 3 bases, J lost 3 bases, and 17 bases lay in between. The CDR3 extends over 16 amino acids. The CDR3 spells CASSLVGRGAEETQYF. DNA for the CDR3: TGTGCCAGCAGCTTGGTTGGCAGGGGCGCGGAAGAGACCCAGTACTTC.

The V call is TRBV19, the J call TRBJ1-5; D is perhaps TRBD1 (6 bases). The CDR3 spans 18 residues. Germline V gene lookup returns CDR1 LNHDA and CDR2 SQIVND (reference sequence). The V end lost 4 bases, the J end lost 0 bases, and 19 bases lay between the germline ends. The CDR3 region is CASSNAPIQGYSNQPQHF. The CDR3 region has the DNA TGTGCCAGTAGTAATGCCCCCATACAGGGTTATAGCAATCAGCCCCAGCATTTT.

The chain carries TRBV9 and TRBJ2-2, with D hard to call. The CDR3 contains 13 residues. Germline V CDR1 and CDR2: SGDLS, YYNGEE. The ends were cut back, 5 bases at V and 6 bases at J, with 11 bases in the middle. As DNA, the CDR3 is TGTGCCAGCAGTGAAGAGTTTGCCGGGGAGCTGTTTTTT. This encodes CASSEEFAGELFF.

This clone was detected once. Here the CDR3 reads CASSQDRVGPYGYTF. CDR3 bases: TGTGCCAGCAGCCAAGATCGGGTAGGCCCGTATGGCTACACCTTC. This chain links TRBV14 with TRBJ1-2; D gene ambiguous. The ends were cut back, 0 bases at V and 5 bases at J, with 13 bases in the middle. The CDR3 totals 15 residues. The germline CDR1 and CDR2 sequences are SGHDN and FVKESK.

This clone was observed a few times. The J gene is TRBJ1-4, the V gene TRBV12-5, with D unresolved. Germline CDR1 LGHNT, CDR2 FRNRAP. Trimming pared 6 bases from V and 9 bases from J, leaving 17 bases between. The CDR3 contains 14 residues. In nucleotides, the CDR3 is TGTGCTAGTGGAAACCGGGCCCTCAACAAAAAACTGTTTTTT. Its translation: CASGNRALNKKLFF.

The genes are TRBV29-1 and TRBJ1-1; D not resolved. Germline values: CDR1 SQVTM, CDR2 ANQGSEA. This CDR3 comprises 13 residues. V was cut by 4 bases and J by 0 bases, with 9 bases left in between. This CDR3 is CSVVLRMNTEAFF. CDR3 in DNA: TGCAGCGTTGTCCTACGGATGAACACTGAAGCTTTCTTT.